The sequence of this T cell receptor (beta chain) was determined in a study of cytomegalovirus exposure and HLA in healthy donors (TCRdb year 2017). For the study in its entirety: An earlier analysis of some 620 of the donors reported around 280 Gb of sequence data and 95 million to 130 million unique TCR beta sequences obtained from 180 million or so T cells. Alongside the repertoire data, information on donor age, sex, ethnicity and CMV serostatus was compiled. An earlier analysis of roughly 600 of the donors used high-throughput TCR beta sequencing to judge whether each TCR beta V gene segment behaved as functional or pseudogenic. The study used immunosequencing to profile the T cell repertoires of some 600 subjects and linked those repertoires to cytomegalovirus serostatus. Because of strong linkage in the cohort, roughly five DR-DQ haplotypes were treated as single units for association and clustering. A separate validation cohort of over a hundred different subjects was used in addition to the 666-subject first cohort. The study was designed to test whether signatures of past pathogen exposure could be identified by cataloging public T cell receptors. To study patterns of TCR occurrence, a later analysis re-analyzed previously published TCR beta repertoires from 700 or so donors and added high-resolution HLA genotyping. Of the approximately 400 genotyped donors, 81% fell in the genetic ancestry cluster associated with self-reported Caucasian donors. The number of typed donors differed by locus: about 620-630 for A, B, C, DRB1 and DQB1; approximately 530 for DQA1; roughly 600 for DPA1; and around 450 for DPB1. An early release covering roughly 640 HLA-typed donors comprised roughly 300 gigabases of sequencing data and around 80 million unique TCR sequences. Every discovery cohort repertoire had been produced on one sequencing platform. To predict cytomegalovirus infection status, the study brought together high-throughput TCR immunosequencing, statistical association of individual TCRs with disease status, and machine learning. Rather than drawing on any new phenotypic data, the later analysis identified candidate immune exposures from TCR beta sequences and the way those sequences occurred across donors. HLA typing included class I and class II loci at four-digit resolution. A later genetic analysis took genome-wide SNP genotypes for about 55% of the 666 donors and used that subset as a discovery cohort. Among around 400 genotyped donors of the cohort, an average of around 250,000 unique TCR beta nucleotide sequences was sequenced per donor, of which roughly 18% were non-productive. Overall study outcomes, separate from this receptor: Specific HLA alleles were associated with 15,000 to 20,000 TCR beta sequences at a false discovery rate of 0.05 in a later analysis. Because counts were too low, 15 to 20 rarely observed V segments, including chromosome 9 orphons, were excluded from the earlier analysis of around 640 of the donors. Because the 87-base-pair reads could not distinguish some IMGT-functional V segments, including TRBV6-2 and TRBV6-3, those segments were excluded. Most TCR sequences were observed very rarely across donors, whereas some public TCRs were present in many individuals. Strong co-occurrence of HLA alleles, especially DR and DQ, made assigning TCR associations to individual alleles difficult. The sequencing pipeline was judged likely to have produced a cluster of highly shared sequence variants as a technical artifact. Three of the identified cytomegalovirus-associated TCR beta chains were confirmed in vitro to be specific for cytomegalovirus antigens. In an earlier analysis of about 600 of the donors, most TCR beta V segments appeared in productive rearrangements about 87% or about 30% of the time, broadly matching IMGT annotations. Compared with the 666-donor mean, donors in an Asian-associated ancestry cluster had fewer N-insertions in productive TCRs, according to a later genetic analysis. In a later analysis, HLA-associated TCR beta chains were found to be more clonally expanded and to have lower generation probabilities than equally common non-associated chains. Linkage disequilibrium might explain the correlated functional status among segregating V segments, but an unknown experimental factor could not be excluded. In a later analysis, TCR association rates were found to vary across HLA loci, with the most associated TCRs seen for DRB1 alleles and the fewest for HLA-C alleles. Roughly uniform sequencing depth across donors was assumed in presence/absence analyses, although this assumption may not hold. Cytomegalovirus status was reported to be diagnosed by the classifier with high specificity and sensitivity in both the original and validation cohorts. Most CMV-associated TCR beta chains appeared to be HLA-restricted in a later analysis, and the HLA associations seemed to be driven largely by CMV exposure. The cohort was sequenced for TCR beta chains only, and without alpha or paired-chain data the features that could be detected were limited. A further reported finding was that TCR beta sequences accurately predicted the HLA-A and HLA-B alleles for most subjects in the first cohort. It was suggested by the authors that the approach could potentially be generalized to other disease states and immunological phenotypes. In a later analysis, several top co-occurrence clusters were reported to appear linked to parvovirus B19, influenza, CMV and Epstein-Barr virus. Because some donors lacked HLA typing at each locus, the association tests relied only on the typed subset. For the cohort, immune exposure information was limited to CMV serostatus. In the study, some 180 TCR beta chains were listed as associated with cytomegalovirus. A later genetic analysis associated a missense DCLRE1C variant with V-gene and J-gene trimming of TCR beta chains, and an independent cohort replicated the association.

Library generation was performed with the immunoSEQ multiplex PCR assay. For the multiplex PCR, a mixture combining 60 forward primers for TCR Vbeta segments and 13 reverse primers for TCR Jbeta segments was used. A multiplex PCR assay on genomic DNA amplified the CDR3 region of rearranged TCR beta genes. Amplified TCR beta libraries were sequenced as 87-base-pair reads on the Illumina HiSeq System. The original pipeline was this. Across the 670 or so repertoires, a later analysis counted about 81 million unique TCR beta chains, 8.5 million to 12 million of which were shared by at least two donors. Raw reads were error-corrected and collapsed into unique sequences with a nearest-neighbor algorithm that merged closely related sequences to remove PCR and sequencing errors. Alignment of CDR3 sequences to IMGT reference sequences was used to assign V, D and J gene segments. Each retained sequence needed at least a six-nucleotide match to both a V gene segment and a J gene segment. Rearrangements were called productive when the CDR3 lacked stop codons and stayed in frame with V and J; all others were non-productive. Following IMGT convention, CDR3 was defined as the stretch from the second conserved V-encoded cysteine to the conserved J-encoded phenylalanine. The earlier analysis of some 550 of the donors excluded any sequence lacking an unambiguous match to a single V gene segment. An earlier analysis of almost 600 of the donors classified V segments as functional when productive rearrangements were above 56.7% and as segregating when the standard deviation between donors was above 5%. A statistical classification framework was built for diagnosing cytomegalovirus status from the catalog of TCR beta chain sequences. In a later analysis, TCR nucleotide sequences were compared against IMGT/GENE-DB human TR gene sequences so that V and J genes could be assigned. Using the TCRdist pipeline, a later analysis assigned CDR3 sequences along with most-parsimonious VDJ recombination scenarios. In a later analysis, each TCR beta chain was defined by its CDR3 amino acid sequence together with its V-gene family, and reads without a unique V-gene family were excluded. As a way to deal with suspected cross-contamination and a sequencing artifact, a later analysis dropped 592 nucleotide sequences that were highly shared and had low generation probability. In a later analysis, a clonal expansion index was calculated for each public chain from normalized within-repertoire ranks of inferred template counts. Generation probabilities in a later analysis came from a VDJ recombination model fitted to out-of-frame rearrangements, and those results were checked against IGoR. In a later analysis, hypergeometric tests were used to score TCR-TCR, TCR-HLA and TCR-CMV co-occurrence, with a repertoire-size bias correction applied to TCR pairs. A later analysis estimated false discovery rates by permuting HLA or CMV assignments 20 times. In a later analysis, co-occurring TCRs were grouped using DBSCAN, and TCRdist sequence similarity was added for clustering within HLA-allele-positive subsets. For co-occurrence clustering, repertoires with fewer than 30,000 or more than 120,000 public chains were excluded, along with roughly 5 repertoires with anomalous nucleotide sharing. TCRdb provides this immuneACCESS table in a form limited to in-frame rearrangements. Some clones are lacking; in checked studies, under half of them reflect an unresolved V gene, and why the rest are absent is not known. That table furnishes V, J and clone size, whereas the DNA furnished D and trimming. Counted in this sample were a few hundred thousand clones; 72% of them appeared once. Jointly, the top ten make up over 2% of the sample.

The cohort comprised around 700 healthy bone marrow donors. At the time of sampling, every cohort member was nominally healthy, though immune exposures that went unrecorded were likely present. The donor was CMV seronegative and belonged to the group of approximately 320 seronegative cohort members. A peripheral blood sample was collected from each donor, and TCR beta sequencing was performed on peripheral blood mononuclear cells. The Qiagen DNeasy Blood Extraction Kit was used to extract genomic DNA from the blood cell samples. Comment on this clone: It lacks a known antigen. A read error may account for a junction end that differs from germline.

Spanning cysteine to phenylalanine, the CDR3 consists of 14 amino acids. Only the CDR3 portion is preserved as DNA: 42 bases, with reading frame beginning at the first base. As encoded in the germline V gene (reference sequence), CDR1 is SEHNR while CDR2 is FQNEAQ. This sequence originates from a female donor in good health and CMV-seronegative. The chain employs TRBV7-9 and TRBJ2-7; the D gene lacks a confident call. Sequences were obtained from PBMCs. The sequence in DNA is TGTTCCAGCAGCCCCCGTTCTGTCGCCTACGAGCAGTACTTC. Its protein product is CSSSPRSVAYEQYF. The CDR3, completed at both ends by the reference TRBV7-9 and TRBJ2-7 genes, gives the full variable domain DTGVSQNPRHKITKRGQNVTFRCDPISEHNRLYWYRQTLGQGPEFLTYFQNEAQLEKSRLLSDRFSAERPKGSFSTLEIQRTEQGDSAMYLCSSSPRSVAYEQYFGPGTRLTVT.